This TCR beta chain was captured by sequencing in a study of shared clonotypes between healthy human individuals. Study context: Every donor yielded three CD4 naive, three CD4 memory, two CD8 naive and one CD8 memory plate.

The study, taken as a whole, reports: Rarefaction gave evidence that sorted-subset sequencing remained incomplete despite large depth.

From germline, CDR1 is LGHNA and CDR2 YSLEER. With 1 base removed from V and 5 bases from J, the gap between germline ends came to 9 bases. The CDR3 sequence is 15 residues long. Healthy adults negative for HIV, lacking recent acute infections or vaccinations, served as donors. CD4+ cells yielded CD45RA+ naive and CD45RA-negative memory subsets. To note about this clone: What it binds is unknown.

Generated by immunoSEQ multiplex PCR, the TCRdb table keeps only in-frame clones and is missing some. The sample has over a million clones, 70% to 80% seen once. Sequenced: memory CD4+ T cells sorted from blood. The subset: CD45RA-negative fraction. The clonotype comes from a man between 18 and 35 years old in good health. J is TRBJ1-6 and V is TRBV4-3, with D perhaps TRBD1 (6 bases). The CDR3 region has the DNA TGCGCCAGCAGCCAAGGGGGGGCCGATAATTCACCCCTCCACTTT. It is translated as CASSQGGADNSPLHF.